This T cell receptor beta chain was identified in a study of graft-versus-host responses after intestinal transplantation. Germline assignment: CDR1 ENHRY and CDR2 SYGVKD. The CDR3 is 13 residues long. After removal of 8 bases from V and 6 bases from J, the junction contained 3 bases not matched to a gene. Libraries were prepared by immunoSEQ multiplex PCR; TCRdb keeps only in-frame clonotypes and omits some of them. The sample includes under 20,000 clones, 35% to 40% of them seen just once. The chain has TRBV10-3 and TRBJ2-2; TRBD1 matches 10 bases. This sequence originates from a human patient who was an organ donor for intestinal transplantation. The material sequenced was alloreactive CD4+ T cells from a mixed lymphocyte reaction culture, taken before transplantation. This sample's subset: CFSE-low proliferating T cells sorted from approximately 6-day pre-transplant mixed lymphocyte reaction (GvH or HvG direction). DNA of the CDR3: TGTGCCATCGGACAGGGGGTATCCGGGGAGCTGTTTTTT. Protein: CAIGQGVSGELFF.